This TCR beta chain was obtained from a study of blood T cells in healthy people across ages. Primers used in a second PCR of about 6 to 11 cycles were a sample-barcoded 5' primer and a J-beta primer mix. MiXCR was run by TCRdb on the 5' RACE reads, yielding one entry per CDR3 protein. The data hold about 1.5 million distinct CDR3 sequences, with around two fifths observed a single time. Germline V gene lookup returns CDR1 ENHRY and CDR2 SYGVKD. This CDR3 spans 11 amino acids. V dropped 8 bases and J dropped 5 bases, with 7 bases sitting between them. Sequences were obtained from blood. The chain has TRBV10-3 and TRBJ2-1; D not resolved. The origin of this receptor is a woman aged 18-35 years in good health. The CDR3 protein is CAIGAHNEQFF. The DNA of the CDR3 is TGTGCCATCGGAGCCCACAATGAGCAGTTCTTC.